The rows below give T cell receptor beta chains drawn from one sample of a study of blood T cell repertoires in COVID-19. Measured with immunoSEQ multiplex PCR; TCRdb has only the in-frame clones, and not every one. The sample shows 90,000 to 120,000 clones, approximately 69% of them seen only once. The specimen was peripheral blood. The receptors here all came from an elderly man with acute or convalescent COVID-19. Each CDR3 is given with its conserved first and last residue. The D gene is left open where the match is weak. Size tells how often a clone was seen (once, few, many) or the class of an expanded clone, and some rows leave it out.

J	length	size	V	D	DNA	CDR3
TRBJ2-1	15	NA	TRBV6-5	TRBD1	TGTGCCAGCGGAATATACAGGGGTTCATACAATGAGCAGTTCTTC	CASGIYRGSYNEQFF
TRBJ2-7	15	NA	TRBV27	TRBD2	TGTGCCAGCAGTCTTAGGGGCGGGAGAACCTACGAGCAGTACTTC	CASSLRGGRTYEQYF
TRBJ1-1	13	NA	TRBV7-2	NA	TGTGCCAGCAGCTCAGGGGCCTCTACTGTGGCTTTCTTT	CASSSGASTVAFF
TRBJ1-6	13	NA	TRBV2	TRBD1	TGTGCCAGACGACAGGGAATGGGGTCACCCCTCCACTTT	CARRQGMGSPLHF
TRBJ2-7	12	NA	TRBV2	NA	TGTGCCAGCAGTTCAGGGTCCTACGAGCAGTACTTC	CASSSGSYEQYF
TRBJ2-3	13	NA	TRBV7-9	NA	TGTGCCAGCAGCCAAGTGGAGGGGCCGACGCAGTATTTT	CASSQVEGPTQYF
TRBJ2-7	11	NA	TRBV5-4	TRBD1	TGTGCCAGCAGCACTCCGACAGGGATGTACTTC	CASSTPTGMYF
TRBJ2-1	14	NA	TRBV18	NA	TGTGCCAGCTCACCAGGGGGCGAGACCAATGAGCAGTTCTTC	CASSPGGETNEQFF
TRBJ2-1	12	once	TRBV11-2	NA	TGTGCCAGCAGCCCTTACAACCGTGAGCAGTTCTTC	CASSPYNREQFF
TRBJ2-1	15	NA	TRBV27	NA	TGTGCCAGCAGTGTACTTTTGGACTTCGTCAGGGAGCAGTTCTTC	CASSVLLDFVREQFF
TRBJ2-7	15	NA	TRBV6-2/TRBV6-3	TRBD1	TGTGCCAGCAGTTCCACCAGGGGGCTGGAAGGCGAGCAGTACTTC	CASSSTRGLEGEQYF